This TCR beta chain was captured in a study of CXCR3-negative and CXCR3-positive naive CD8 T cells. Study in general: A total of around 140 million TRB reads was generated, with about 1.5 +/- 0.3 million per library.

Carrying UMI labels, the TRB cDNA libraries were prepared through 5' RACE. TCRdb processed the 5' RACE reads again and assigns one entry to each CDR3 protein, with no DNA. This table lists around 41,000 distinct CDR3 sequences. Germline assignment: CDR1 SGHAT and CDR2 FQNNGV. The CDR3 sequence is 15 residues long. V is TRBV11-2 and J is TRBJ2-7; TCRdb's D gene call, TRBD2, goes unchecked for lack of DNA. The sequence derives from a human donor in good health. Some clones in this sample may be carry-over from other donors' samples. Specimen: memory CD8+ T cells from blood. The CDR3 is CASSLEKGTSYEQYF.